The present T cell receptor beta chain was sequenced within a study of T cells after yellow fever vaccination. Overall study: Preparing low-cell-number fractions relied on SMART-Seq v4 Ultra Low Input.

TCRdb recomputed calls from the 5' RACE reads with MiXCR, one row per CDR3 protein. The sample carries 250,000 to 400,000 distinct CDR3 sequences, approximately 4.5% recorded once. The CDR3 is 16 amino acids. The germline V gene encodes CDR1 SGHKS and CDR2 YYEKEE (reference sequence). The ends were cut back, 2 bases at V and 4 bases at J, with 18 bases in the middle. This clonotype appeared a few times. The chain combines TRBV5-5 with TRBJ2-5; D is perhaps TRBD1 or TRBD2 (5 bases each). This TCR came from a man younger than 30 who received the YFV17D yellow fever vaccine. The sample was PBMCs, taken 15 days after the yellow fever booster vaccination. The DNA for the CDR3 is TGTGCCAGCAGCTTCCGCCGGGACGCACCTCTAGAGACCCAGTACTTC. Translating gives CASSFRRDAPLETQYF. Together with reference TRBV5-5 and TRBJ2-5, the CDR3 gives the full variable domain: DAGVTQSPTHLIKTRGQQVTLRCSPISGHKSVSWYQQVLGQGPQFIFQYYEKEERGRGNFPDRFSARQFPNYSSELNVNALLLGDSALYLCASSFRRDAPLETQYFGPGTRLLVL.